This TCR beta chain is drawn from a study of blood T cell repertoires in COVID-19. Overall study: COVID-19 samples collected from the United States, Italy and Spain covered acute and convalescent phases. The analysed material was cDNA or gDNA that came from T cells, B-cell-depleted T cells, or PBMCs.

Authors' data handling: The assay estimated nucleated cells by amplifying reference gene primers. TCRdb keeps only in-frame clones here, not all; method: immunoSEQ multiplex PCR. Clone size and the V and J calls come from that table; the DNA yielded D and trimming. The sample lists about 220,000 clones; about four fifths were seen once. Sequenced material: peripheral blood. This receptor was obtained from a woman older than 75 with acute or convalescent COVID-19.

The CDR3 loop reads CASSPRWGRDSPLHF. The CDR3 nucleotides are TGTGCCAGTAGTCCGCGGTGGGGGAGGGATTCACCCCTCCACTTT. This chain links TRBV19 with TRBJ1-6, with D perhaps TRBD1 (5 bases). From germline, CDR1 is LNHDA and CDR2 SQIVND (reference sequence). The CDR3 is 15 residues long. V dropped 5 bases and J dropped 8 bases, with 16 bases sitting between them.